A selection of T cell receptor beta chains follows, all from one sample in a study of early T cells in non-severe SARS-CoV-2 infection. Each CDR3 protein is one row after TCRdb ran MiXCR on the 5' RACE reads. The sample has about 81,000 distinct CDR3 sequences, about 6.5% seen once; the top ten hold less than 8%. Sequenced: whole blood. Every receptor here comes from an adult who was a healthcare worker with PCR-confirmed SARS-CoV-2 infection or an uninfected control (not recorded which). CDR3s include the opening cysteine and the closing phenylalanine or tryptophan. D genes are given only for firm matches. Size tells how often a clone was seen (once, few, many) or the class of an expanded clone, and some rows leave it out.

cdr3_nt: TGTGCCAGCAGCTTAGAAGCGCAAGGAGTCGGCTACACCTTC
cdr3_aa: CASSLEAQGVGYTF
v_call: TRBV7-6
d_call: -
clone_size: many
j_call: TRBJ1-2

cdr3_nt: TGTGCCTCAGGGGCAGAGTACGAGCAGTACTTC
cdr3_aa: CASGAEYEQYF
v_call: TRBV10-3
d_call: -
clone_size: few
j_call: TRBJ2-7

cdr3_nt: TGTGCCAGCTCAAGGGACAGGGCCACCATATATTTT
cdr3_aa: CASSRDRATIYF
v_call: TRBV18
d_call: TRBD1
clone_size: many
j_call: TRBJ1-3

cdr3_nt: TGTGCCGTAGACTTAGGGACAGGGTCTAACTATGGCTACACCTTC
cdr3_aa: CAVDLGTGSNYGYTF
v_call: TRBV7-9
d_call: TRBD1
clone_size: -
j_call: TRBJ1-2

cdr3_nt: TGTGCCAGCAGTTTGCAGAGCGCCTTTTCGGCCCTCCACTTT
cdr3_aa: CASSLQSAFSALHF
v_call: TRBV28
d_call: -
clone_size: many
j_call: TRBJ1-6

cdr3_nt: TGTGCCAGCAGCTTATCAGTAAGCAATCAGCCCCAGCATTTT
cdr3_aa: CASSLSVSNQPQHF
v_call: TRBV7-2
d_call: -
clone_size: many
j_call: TRBJ1-5

cdr3_nt: TGTGCCAGCAGCTTGAAGGACGGGATTACCTACGAGCAGTACTTC
cdr3_aa: CASSLKDGITYEQYF
v_call: TRBV7-9
d_call: -
clone_size: many
j_call: TRBJ2-7

cdr3_nt: TGTGCCACCAGTGATTCCGACAGGGGCGCCACTGAAGCTTTCTTT
cdr3_aa: CATSDSDRGATEAFF
v_call: TRBV24-1
d_call: TRBD1
clone_size: -
j_call: TRBJ1-1

cdr3_nt: TGCGCCAGCAGCTTGCAACTACAGAACTCTGGAAACACCATATATTTT
cdr3_aa: CASSLQLQNSGNTIYF
v_call: TRBV5-1
d_call: -
clone_size: many
j_call: TRBJ1-3

cdr3_nt: TGTGCCAGCAGTTACTCGATATCGAGCTCCTACAATGAGCAGTTCTTC
cdr3_aa: CASSYSISSSYNEQFF
v_call: TRBV6-5
d_call: -
clone_size: many
j_call: TRBJ2-1

cdr3_nt: TGTGCCAGCAGCTTAGCGTTTAGGGGTACTACTGAAGCTTTCTTT
cdr3_aa: CASSLAFRGTTEAFF
v_call: TRBV7-2
d_call: -
clone_size: few
j_call: TRBJ1-1

cdr3_nt: TGTGCCAGCAGCCCAGGGACAGGGCTTTATTCGGATATTCAGTACTTC
cdr3_aa: CASSPGTGLYSDIQYF
v_call: TRBV7-9
d_call: TRBD1
clone_size: many
j_call: TRBJ2-4

cdr3_nt: TGTGCCAGCAGCTCCAATACAGGGGTTCTGTATGGCTACACCTTC
cdr3_aa: CASSSNTGVLYGYTF
v_call: TRBV7-2
d_call: TRBD1
clone_size: many
j_call: TRBJ1-2

cdr3_nt: TGTGCCAGCAGCCAAGAAAGCGGGGAAGGTTCGGGAGGAACCTACAATGAGCAGTTCTTC
cdr3_aa: CASSQESGEGSGGTYNEQFF
v_call: TRBV3-1
d_call: TRBD2
clone_size: medium-sized
j_call: TRBJ2-1

cdr3_nt: TGTGCCAGCAGTCCCTGGGGACAGGGCTACGAGCAGTACTTC
cdr3_aa: CASSPWGQGYEQYF
v_call: TRBV12-3/TRBV12-4
d_call: TRBD1
clone_size: many
j_call: TRBJ2-7

cdr3_nt: TGTGCCATCAGTTCTCACGACCAAGAGACCCAGTACTTC
cdr3_aa: CAISSHDQETQYF
v_call: TRBV10-3
d_call: -
clone_size: many
j_call: TRBJ2-5

cdr3_nt: TGTGCCAGTAGTATAGGAAACAACAATGAGCAGTTCTTC
cdr3_aa: CASSIGNNNEQFF
v_call: TRBV19
d_call: -
clone_size: -
j_call: TRBJ2-1

cdr3_nt: TGCAGTGCTAGACCGGGTGCGTCGCGAAGCTCCTACGAGCAGTACTTC
cdr3_aa: CSARPGASRSSYEQYF
v_call: TRBV20-1
d_call: -
clone_size: many
j_call: TRBJ2-7

cdr3_nt: TGTGCCAGCAGTGCATTGGTGGGACGGCCCGAGCAGTACTTC
cdr3_aa: CASSALVGRPEQYF
v_call: TRBV25-1
d_call: -
clone_size: few
j_call: TRBJ2-7

cdr3_nt: TGTGCCAGCAGCGTAGGTCCAGGGGGGGATAGGGCACGCACCGGGGAGCTGTTTTTT
cdr3_aa: CASSVGPGGDRARTGELFF
v_call: TRBV9
d_call: -
clone_size: -
j_call: TRBJ2-2

cdr3_nt: TGTGCCAGCAGCGTGGACATCTTCAACACTGAAGCTTTCTTT
cdr3_aa: CASSVDIFNTEAFF
v_call: TRBV11-1
d_call: -
clone_size: many
j_call: TRBJ1-1

cdr3_nt: TGTGCCAGCTCACCACCTCAACAGCAAGAGACCCAGTACTTC
cdr3_aa: CASSPPQQQETQYF
v_call: TRBV18
d_call: -
clone_size: many
j_call: TRBJ2-5

cdr3_nt: TGCGCCAGCAGCCAAGGAGAGCAGTACTTC
cdr3_aa: CASSQGEQYF
v_call: TRBV4-1
d_call: -
clone_size: -
j_call: TRBJ2-7

cdr3_nt: TGCAGTGCTAGATTAGGCCTAGCGGGCCCAGATACGCAGTATTTT
cdr3_aa: CSARLGLAGPDTQYF
v_call: TRBV20-1
d_call: TRBD2
clone_size: few
j_call: TRBJ2-3

cdr3_nt: TGTGCCAGCAGCCAAAGCCGGATCTCTGGGGCCAACGTCCTGACTTTC
cdr3_aa: CASSQSRISGANVLTF
v_call: TRBV4-2
d_call: -
clone_size: many
j_call: TRBJ2-6